This paragraph covers one TCR beta chain sequence. In the original workflow: Using reference gene primer amplification, nucleated cell counts were estimated. Assay used: immunoSEQ multiplex PCR; TCRdb lists only in-frame clones, some missing. V and J calls plus clone size are reproduced from that table; the DNA served to infer D and trimming. The sample holds 53,000 or so clones, approximately 90% seen once. The data derive from a study of blood T cell repertoires in COVID-19. Whole-study context: There were acute and convalescent COVID-19 samples, and they came from the United States, Italy and Spain. In each case, the material was cDNA or gDNA derived from T cells, B-cell-depleted T cells, or PBMCs.

The CDR3 has 14 residues. The germline gives CDR1 SGHKS, CDR2 YYEKEE (reference sequence). The germline V and J ends were trimmed by 2 bases and 0 bases, with 5 bases remaining between them. The chain recombines TRBV5-5 with TRBJ2-2; D gene unclear. The specimen sequenced was peripheral blood. This TCR was sampled from a man aged 80 or over with acute or convalescent COVID-19. This chain's CDR3 is CASSFGSNTGELFF. CDR3 sequence (DNA): TGTGCCAGCAGCTTCGGGTCGAACACCGGGGAGCTGTTTTTT.